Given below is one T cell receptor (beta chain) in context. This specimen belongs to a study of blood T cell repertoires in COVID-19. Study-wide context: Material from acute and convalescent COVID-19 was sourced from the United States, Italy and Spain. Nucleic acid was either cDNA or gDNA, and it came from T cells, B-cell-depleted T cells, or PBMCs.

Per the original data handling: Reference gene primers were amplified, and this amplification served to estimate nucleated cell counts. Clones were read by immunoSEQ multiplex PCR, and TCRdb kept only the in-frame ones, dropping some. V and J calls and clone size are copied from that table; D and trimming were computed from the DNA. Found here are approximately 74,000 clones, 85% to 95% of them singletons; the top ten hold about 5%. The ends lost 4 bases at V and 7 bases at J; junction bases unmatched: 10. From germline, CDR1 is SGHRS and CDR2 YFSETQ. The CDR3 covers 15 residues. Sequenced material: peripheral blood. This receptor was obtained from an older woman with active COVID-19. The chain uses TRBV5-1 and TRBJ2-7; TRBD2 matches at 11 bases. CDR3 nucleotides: TGCGCCAGCAGCCTAATCACTAGCGGGAGACGGGAGCAGTACTTC. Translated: CASSLITSGRREQYF. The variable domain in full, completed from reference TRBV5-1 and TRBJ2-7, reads KAGVTQTPRYLIKTRGQQVTLSCSPISGHRSVSWYQQTPGQGLQFLFEYFSETQRNKGNFPGRFSGRQFSNSRSEMNVSTLELGDSALYLCASSLITSGRREQYFGPGTRLTVT.